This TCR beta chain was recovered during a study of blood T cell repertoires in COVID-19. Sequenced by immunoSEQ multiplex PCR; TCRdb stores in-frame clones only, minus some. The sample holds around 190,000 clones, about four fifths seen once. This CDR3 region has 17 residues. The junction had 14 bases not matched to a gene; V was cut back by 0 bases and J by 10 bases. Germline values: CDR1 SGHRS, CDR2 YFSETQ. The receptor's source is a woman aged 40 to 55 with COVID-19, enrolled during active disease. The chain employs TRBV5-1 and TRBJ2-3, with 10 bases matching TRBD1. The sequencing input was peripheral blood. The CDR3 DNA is TGCGCCAGCAGCTTGGAGGGTCTGGGGACAGGGGCTAATCCGCAGTATTTT. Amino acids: CASSLEGLGTGANPQYF.